This TCR beta chain was documented in a study of beta chain features in type 1 diabetes. The study's findings and limits: Moderate but significant shortening of TCRB CDR3s was recorded in all four CD4+ subsets from Type 1 diabetes patients. There were fewer insertions and more deletions at the VDJ junctions of type 1 diabetes patients.

V lost 8 bases and J 3 bases, leaving 10 bases between the germline ends. The germline CDR1 and CDR2 sequences are SNHLY and FYNNEI. The CDR3 runs to 12 residues. The investigators reverse transcribed all of the isolated RNA, so they sequenced expressed TCRB transcripts. TCRdb's copy holds only in-frame clones and misses some; the assay was immunoSEQ multiplex PCR. The profile shows around 250,000 clones, approximately 13% of them singletons. Details on this clone: Its antigen is unidentified.

The chain carries TRBV2 and TRBJ2-5; unclear D gene. The TCR comes from a man aged 25-45 years with type 1 diabetes. Sequencing was performed on naive CD4+ T cells from blood. This CDR3 reads CASGEREETQYF. The CDR3 nucleotides are TGTGCCAGCGGAGAGCGAGAAGAGACCCAGTACTTC.